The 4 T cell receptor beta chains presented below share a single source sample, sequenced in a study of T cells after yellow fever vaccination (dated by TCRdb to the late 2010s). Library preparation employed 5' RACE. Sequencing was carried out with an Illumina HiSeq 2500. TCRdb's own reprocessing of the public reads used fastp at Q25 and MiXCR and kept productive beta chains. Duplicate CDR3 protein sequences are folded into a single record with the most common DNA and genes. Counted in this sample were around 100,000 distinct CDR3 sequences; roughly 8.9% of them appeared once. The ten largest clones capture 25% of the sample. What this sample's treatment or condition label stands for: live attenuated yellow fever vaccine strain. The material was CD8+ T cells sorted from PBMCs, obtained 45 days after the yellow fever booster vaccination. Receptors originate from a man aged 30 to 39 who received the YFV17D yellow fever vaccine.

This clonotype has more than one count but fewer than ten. The CDR3 spells CASSFGRHNEQFF. CDR3 sequence (DNA): TGTGCCAGCAGCTTTGGGCGGCACAATGAGCAGTTCTTC. The genes are TRBV11-2 and TRBJ2-1; D call uncertain. The CDR3 is 13 amino acids. The V gene's germline CDR1 is SGHAT and CDR2 FQNNGV. The V and J ends lost 3 bases and 5 bases respectively, with 8 bases between them.

CDR3 in DNA: TGCGCCAGCAGCTTGGGACAGGGGCTCCACTATGGCTACACCTTC. Its protein is CASSLGQGLHYGYTF. This sequence joins TRBV5-1 and TRBJ1-2, with 8 bases identical to TRBD1. The CDR3 totals 15 residues. Trimming removed 0 bases from V and 3 bases from J; junction bases left unmatched: 4. Germline V gene lookup returns CDR1 SGHRS and CDR2 YFSETQ.

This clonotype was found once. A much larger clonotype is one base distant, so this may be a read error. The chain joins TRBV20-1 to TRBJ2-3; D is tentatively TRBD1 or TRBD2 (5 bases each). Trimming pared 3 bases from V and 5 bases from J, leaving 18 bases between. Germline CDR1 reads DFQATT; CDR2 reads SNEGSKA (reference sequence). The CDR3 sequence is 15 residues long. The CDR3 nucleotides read TGCAGTGCTAGTTTGACATGGGGCGCGGGAGATACGCAGTATTTT. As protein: CSASLTWGAGDTQYF.

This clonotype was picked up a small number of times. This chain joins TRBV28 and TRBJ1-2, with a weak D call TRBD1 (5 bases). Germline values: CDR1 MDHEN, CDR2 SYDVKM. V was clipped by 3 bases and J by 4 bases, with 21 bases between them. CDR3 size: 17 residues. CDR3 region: CASSLFRDEKGIYGYTF. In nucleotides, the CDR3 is TGTGCCAGCAGTTTGTTCCGGGACGAAAAAGGGATCTATGGCTACACCTTC.